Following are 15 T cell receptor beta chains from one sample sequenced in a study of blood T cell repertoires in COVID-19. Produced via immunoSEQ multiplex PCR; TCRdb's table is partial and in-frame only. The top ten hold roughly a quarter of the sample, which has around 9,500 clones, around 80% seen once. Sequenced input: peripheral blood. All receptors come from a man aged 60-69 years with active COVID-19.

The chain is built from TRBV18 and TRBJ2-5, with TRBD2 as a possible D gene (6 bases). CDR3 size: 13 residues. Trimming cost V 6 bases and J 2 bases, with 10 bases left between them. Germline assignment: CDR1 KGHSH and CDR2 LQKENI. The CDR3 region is CASSGGTQETQYF. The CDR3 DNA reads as TGTGCCAGCTCCGGGGGAACGCAAGAGACCCAGTACTTC. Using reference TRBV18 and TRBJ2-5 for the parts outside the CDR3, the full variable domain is NAGVMQNPRHLVRRRGQEARLRCSPMKGHSHVYWYRQLPEEGLKFMVYLQKENIIDESGMPKERFSAEFPKEGPSILRIQQVVRGDSAAYFCASSGGTQETQYFGPGTRLLVL.

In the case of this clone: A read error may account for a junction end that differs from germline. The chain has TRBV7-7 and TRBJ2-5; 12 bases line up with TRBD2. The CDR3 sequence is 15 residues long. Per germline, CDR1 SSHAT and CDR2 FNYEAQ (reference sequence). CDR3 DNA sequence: TGTGCTAGCAGCTTAGGGACTAGCGGGCAAGAGACCCAGTACTTC. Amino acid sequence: CASSLGTSGQETQYF.

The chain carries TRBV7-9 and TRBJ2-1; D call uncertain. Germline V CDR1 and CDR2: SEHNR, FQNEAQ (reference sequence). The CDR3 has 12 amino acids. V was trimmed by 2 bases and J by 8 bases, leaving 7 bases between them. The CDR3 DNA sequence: TGTGCCAGCAGCTTACTAGTCGATGAGCAGTTCTTC. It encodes CASSLLVDEQFF.

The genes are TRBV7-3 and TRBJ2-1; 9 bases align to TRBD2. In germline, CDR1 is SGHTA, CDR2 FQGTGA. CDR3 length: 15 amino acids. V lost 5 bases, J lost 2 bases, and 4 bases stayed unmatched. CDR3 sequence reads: CASSASGGTYNEQFF. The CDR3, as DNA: TGTGCCAGCAGCGCGAGCGGGGGGACCTACAATGAGCAGTTCTTC. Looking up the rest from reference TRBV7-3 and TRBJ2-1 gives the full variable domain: GAGVSQTPSNKVTEKGKYVELRCDPISGHTALYWYRQSLGQGPEFLIYFQGTGAADDSGLPNDRFFAVRPEGSVSTLKIQRTERGDSAVYLCASSASGGTYNEQFFGPGTRLTVL.

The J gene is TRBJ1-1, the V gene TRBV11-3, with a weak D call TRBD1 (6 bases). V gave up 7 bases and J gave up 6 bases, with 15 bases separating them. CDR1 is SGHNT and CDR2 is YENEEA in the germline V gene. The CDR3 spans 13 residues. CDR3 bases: TGTGCCAGCACCTCAAGGGGGTTTGCTGAAGCTTTCTTT. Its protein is CASTSRGFAEAFF.

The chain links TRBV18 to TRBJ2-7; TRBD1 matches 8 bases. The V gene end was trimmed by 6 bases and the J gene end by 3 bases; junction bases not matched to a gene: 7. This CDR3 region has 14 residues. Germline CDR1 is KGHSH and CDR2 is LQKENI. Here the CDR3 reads CASSMGQANYEQYF. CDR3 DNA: TGTGCCAGCTCCATGGGACAGGCCAACTACGAGCAGTACTTC.

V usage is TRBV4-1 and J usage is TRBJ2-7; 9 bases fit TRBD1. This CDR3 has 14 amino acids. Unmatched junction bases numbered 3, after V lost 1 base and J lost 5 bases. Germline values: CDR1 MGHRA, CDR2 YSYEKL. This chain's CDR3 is CASSQGDRVHEQYF. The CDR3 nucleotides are TGCGCCAGCAGCCAAGGGGACAGGGTCCACGAGCAGTACTTC.

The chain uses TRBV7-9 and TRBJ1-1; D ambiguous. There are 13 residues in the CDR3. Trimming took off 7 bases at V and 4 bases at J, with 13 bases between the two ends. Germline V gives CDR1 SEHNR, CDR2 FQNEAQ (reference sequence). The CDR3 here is CASTPGVSTEAFF. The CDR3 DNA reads TGTGCCAGCACCCCCGGGGTTAGCACTGAAGCTTTCTTT.

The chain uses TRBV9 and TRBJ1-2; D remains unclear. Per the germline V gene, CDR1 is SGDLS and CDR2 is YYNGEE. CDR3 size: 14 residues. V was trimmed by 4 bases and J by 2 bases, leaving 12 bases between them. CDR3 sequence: CASSPEVGNYGYTF. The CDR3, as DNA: TGTGCCAGCAGCCCTGAGGTAGGAAACTATGGCTACACCTTC.

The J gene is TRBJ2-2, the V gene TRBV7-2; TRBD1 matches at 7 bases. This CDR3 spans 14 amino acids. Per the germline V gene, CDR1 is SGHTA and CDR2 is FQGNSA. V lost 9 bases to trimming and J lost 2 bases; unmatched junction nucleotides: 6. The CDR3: CASTKGGNTGELFF. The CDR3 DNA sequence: TGTGCCAGTACGAAAGGGGGCAACACCGGGGAGCTGTTTTTT.

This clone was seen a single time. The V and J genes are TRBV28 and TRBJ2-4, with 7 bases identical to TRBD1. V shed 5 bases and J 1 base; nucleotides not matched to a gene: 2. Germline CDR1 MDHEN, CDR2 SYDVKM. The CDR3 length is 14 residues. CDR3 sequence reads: CASSQQGAKNIQYF. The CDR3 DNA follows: TGTGCCAGCAGTCAACAGGGGGCCAAAAACATTCAGTACTTC.

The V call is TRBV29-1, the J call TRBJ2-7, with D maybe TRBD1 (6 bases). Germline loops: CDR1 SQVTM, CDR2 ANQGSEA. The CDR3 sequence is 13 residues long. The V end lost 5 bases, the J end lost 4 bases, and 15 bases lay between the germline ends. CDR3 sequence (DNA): TGCAGCGTTTTTGTGGGGGCGGATTACGAGCAGTACTTC. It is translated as CSVFVGADYEQYF.

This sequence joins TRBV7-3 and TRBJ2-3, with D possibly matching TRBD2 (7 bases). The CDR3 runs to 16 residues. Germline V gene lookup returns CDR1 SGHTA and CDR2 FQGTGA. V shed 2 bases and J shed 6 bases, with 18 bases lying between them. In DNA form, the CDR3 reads TGTGCCAGCAGCTTATATAATGGCGGGGGCCGCGATACGCAGTATTTT. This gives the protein CASSLYNGGGRDTQYF.

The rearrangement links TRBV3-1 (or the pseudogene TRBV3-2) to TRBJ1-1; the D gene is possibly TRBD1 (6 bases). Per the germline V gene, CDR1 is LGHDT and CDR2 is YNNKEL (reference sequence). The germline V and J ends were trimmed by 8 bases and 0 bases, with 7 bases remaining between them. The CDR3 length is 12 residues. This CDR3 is CASRQVNTEAFF. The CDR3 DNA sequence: TGTGCCAGCCGACAGGTGAACACTGAAGCTTTCTTT.

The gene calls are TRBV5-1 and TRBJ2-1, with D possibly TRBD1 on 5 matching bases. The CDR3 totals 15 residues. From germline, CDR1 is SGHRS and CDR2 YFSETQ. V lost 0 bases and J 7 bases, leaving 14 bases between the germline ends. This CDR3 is CASSLAAGRGNEQFF. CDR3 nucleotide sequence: TGCGCCAGCAGCTTGGCGGCAGGGCGAGGTAATGAGCAGTTCTTC.